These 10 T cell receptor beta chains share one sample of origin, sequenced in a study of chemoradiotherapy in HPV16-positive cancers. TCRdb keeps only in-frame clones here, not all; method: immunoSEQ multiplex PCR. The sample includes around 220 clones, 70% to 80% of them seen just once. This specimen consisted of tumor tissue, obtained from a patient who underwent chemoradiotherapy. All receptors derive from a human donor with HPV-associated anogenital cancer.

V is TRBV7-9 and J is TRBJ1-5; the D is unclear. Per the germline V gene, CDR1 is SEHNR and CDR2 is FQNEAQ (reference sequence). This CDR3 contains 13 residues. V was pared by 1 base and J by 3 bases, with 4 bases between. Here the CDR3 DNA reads TGTGCCAGCAGCTTAGTTCTCAATCAGCCCCAGCATTTT. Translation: CASSLVLNQPQHF.

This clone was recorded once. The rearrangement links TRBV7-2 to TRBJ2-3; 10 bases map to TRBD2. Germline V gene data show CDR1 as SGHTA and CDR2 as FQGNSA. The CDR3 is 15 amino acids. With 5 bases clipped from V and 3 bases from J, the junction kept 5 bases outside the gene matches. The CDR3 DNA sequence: TGTGCCAGCAGCATTGGACTAGCGGAGACAGATACGCAGTATTTT. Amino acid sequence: CASSIGLAETDTQYF.

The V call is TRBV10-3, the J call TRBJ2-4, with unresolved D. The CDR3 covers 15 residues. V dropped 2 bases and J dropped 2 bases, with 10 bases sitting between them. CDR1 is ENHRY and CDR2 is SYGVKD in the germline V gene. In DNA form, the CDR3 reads TGTGCCATCAGTGAGGGTGGGGAACCCAAAAACATTCAGTACTTC. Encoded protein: CAISEGGEPKNIQYF.

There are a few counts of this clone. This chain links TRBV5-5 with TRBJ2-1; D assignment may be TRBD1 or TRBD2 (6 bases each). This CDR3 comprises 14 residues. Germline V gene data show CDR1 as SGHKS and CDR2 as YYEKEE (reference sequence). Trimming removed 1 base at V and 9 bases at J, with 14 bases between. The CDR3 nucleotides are TGTGCCAGCAGCTTGCGGGGGCCGAGGGGTGAGCAGTTCTTC. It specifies CASSLRGPRGEQFF.

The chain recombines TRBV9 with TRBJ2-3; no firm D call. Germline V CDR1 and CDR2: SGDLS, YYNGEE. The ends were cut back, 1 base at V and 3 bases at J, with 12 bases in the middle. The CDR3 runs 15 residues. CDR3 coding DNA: TGTGCCAGCAGCGTATTTGGAAAAGGGACAGATACGCAGTATTTT. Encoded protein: CASSVFGKGTDTQYF.

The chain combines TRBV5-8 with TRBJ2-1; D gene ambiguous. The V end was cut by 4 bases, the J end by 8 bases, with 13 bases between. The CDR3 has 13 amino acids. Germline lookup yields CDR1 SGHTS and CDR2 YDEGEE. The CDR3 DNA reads TGTGCCAGCAGCCCCGGGCTTCTCGATGAGCAGTTCTTC. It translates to CASSPGLLDEQFF.

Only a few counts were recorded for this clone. CDR3 sequence: CASSEQGGSAGELFF. The CDR3 DNA reads as TGTGCCAGCAGTGAACAGGGGGGTTCGGCCGGGGAGCTGTTTTTT. The chain uses TRBV6-4 and TRBJ2-2, with 8 bases aligning to TRBD1. Germline V lookup: CDR1 MRHNA, CDR2 SNTAGT. Unmatched junction bases numbered 6, after V lost 3 bases and J lost 6 bases. The CDR3 is 15 residues long.

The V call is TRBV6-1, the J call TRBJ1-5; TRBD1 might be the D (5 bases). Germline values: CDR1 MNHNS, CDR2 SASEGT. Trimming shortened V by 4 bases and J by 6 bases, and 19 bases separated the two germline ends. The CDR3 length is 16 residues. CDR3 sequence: CASSGGGREEGQPQHF. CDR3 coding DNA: TGTGCCAGCAGTGGCGGGGGTCGGGAGGAGGGTCAGCCCCAGCATTTT.

The CDR3: CASSIDPSPDKKLFF. CDR3 in DNA: TGTGCCAGTAGTATAGATCCAAGTCCAGATAAAAAACTGTTTTTT. The chain carries TRBV19 and TRBJ1-4, with unresolved D. The CDR3 contains 15 residues. CDR1 and CDR2 (germline): LNHDA, SQIVND (reference sequence). V was shortened by 0 bases and J by 9 bases, with 14 bases between the two germline ends.

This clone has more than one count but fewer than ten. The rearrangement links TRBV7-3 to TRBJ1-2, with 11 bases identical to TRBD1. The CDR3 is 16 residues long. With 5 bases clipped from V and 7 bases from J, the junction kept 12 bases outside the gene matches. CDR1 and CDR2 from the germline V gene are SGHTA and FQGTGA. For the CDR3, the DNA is TGTGCCAGCAGCCCAACACCCGGACAGGGGGCGGGTGGCTACACCTTC. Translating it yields CASSPTPGQGAGGYTF.